This TCR beta chain was sequenced for a study of OX40 agonist ivuxolimab in advanced cancers. Looking at the study overall: Among those treated, three patients had partial responses, one with hepatocellular carcinoma and two with cutaneous melanoma. Broader study findings: Expanded peripheral T cell antigen specificity was not determined.

Profiling relied on immunoSEQ multiplex PCR, and the TCRdb table lists in-frame clones only, not all of them. The repertoire consists of about 89,000 clones, with around 94% occurring once and the leading ten covering about 0.3%. On this clone itself: Antigen unknown.

Sequences were derived from CD4+ or CD8+ T cells sorted from blood, sampled in a trial of the OX40 agonist ivuxolimab. The TCR sequence derives from an adult with an advanced solid tumor such as melanoma, head and neck, liver or kidney cancer.

CDR3 DNA sequence: TGCGCCAGCAGCCATGGGACGATCTCGAGGATGACCGGGGAGCTGTTTTTT. Translation: CASSHGTISRMTGELFF. The rearrangement joins TRBV4-1 to TRBJ2-2; possibly TRBD1 or TRBD2 for D (5 bases each). Trimming removed 3 bases at V and 5 bases at J, with 19 bases between. The length of the CDR3 is 17 residues. From germline, CDR1 is MGHRA and CDR2 YSYEKL.